The 25 T cell receptor beta chains listed next were all sequenced from one sample in a study of blood T cells in healthy people across ages. The authors ran a second PCR of roughly 6 to 12 cycles using a sample-barcoded 5' primer and a J-beta primer mix. From the 5' RACE reads, TCRdb called clonotypes with MiXCR, one entry per CDR3 protein. The profile shows fewer than 950,000 distinct CDR3 sequences, 35% to 40% of them singletons. The sequencing input was blood. These receptor sequences come from a man between 18 and 29 years old in good health.

This clonotype has only a few counts. The chain links TRBV27 to TRBJ2-1; TRBD1 aligns across 10 bases. CDR1 is MNHEY and CDR2 is SMNVEV in the germline V gene (reference sequence). J gave up 3 bases and V 2 bases, and 4 bases lay outside the gene matches. The CDR3 covers 16 residues. CDR3 DNA sequence: TGTGCCAGCAGTTTAGACAGGGGGCTTAGCTACAATGAGCAGTTCTTC. As protein: CASSLDRGLSYNEQFF.

The chain joins TRBV6-2 or TRBV6-3 to TRBJ1-2; D may be TRBD1 (5 bases). The CDR3 covers 15 residues. Between the trimmed V and J ends, which lost 0 bases and 7 bases, there was a span of 15 bases. Germline values: CDR1 MNHEY, CDR2 SVGEGT. The CDR3 is CASSYSDTRVGGYTF. CDR3 DNA: TGTGCCAGCAGTTACTCGGACACGCGGGTGGGTGGCTACACCTTC.

The chain is built from TRBV5-1 and TRBJ1-4; unclear D gene. This CDR3 is built from 15 residues. Germline V gene sequence: CDR1 SGHRS, CDR2 YFSETQ. Trimming took 4 bases from V and 0 from J, leaving 10 bases between them. The CDR3 region is CASSARGTTNEKLFF. CDR3 sequence (DNA): TGCGCCAGCAGCGCCCGAGGAACAACTAATGAAAAACTGTTTTTT. Supplemented by reference TRBV5-1 and TRBJ1-4, the full variable domain reads KAGVTQTPRYLIKTRGQQVTLSCSPISGHRSVSWYQQTPGQGLQFLFEYFSETQRNKGNFPGRFSGRQFSNSRSEMNVSTLELGDSALYLCASSARGTTNEKLFFGSGTQLSVL.

This clonotype was detected only a few times. V is TRBV10-3 and J is TRBJ2-6; D not resolved. CDR3 length: 15 residues. CDR1 and CDR2 from the germline V gene are ENHRY and SYGVKD. CDR3 loop: CVILLVCSGANVLTF. CDR3 DNA sequence: TGTGTAATTCTTCTTGTATGCTCTGGGGCCAACGTCCTGACTTTC.

The gene calls are TRBV7-6 and TRBJ1-1; 9 bases align to TRBD1. J lost 1 base, V lost 5 bases, and 14 bases had no gene match. This CDR3 has 18 amino acids. The germline gives CDR1 SGHVS, CDR2 FNYEAQ. CDR3 bases: TGTGCCAGCAGCCTAAGTAGGACGGACAGGGGACGGAACACTGAAGCTTTCTTT. As protein: CASSLSRTDRGRNTEAFF. Based on the CDR3 plus reference TRBV7-6 and TRBJ1-1, the full variable domain is GAGVSQSPRYKVTKRGQDVALRCDPISGHVSLYWYRQALGQGPEFLTYFNYEAQQDKSGLPNDRFSAERPEGSISTLTIQRTEQRDSAMYRCASSLSRTDRGRNTEAFFGQGTRLTVV.

This clonotype was counted between two and nine times. The CDR3 sequence: CATSARTGGEKLFF. CDR3 coding DNA: TGTGCCACCAGCGCCCGGACAGGGGGAGAAAAACTGTTTTTT. This sequence joins TRBV15 and TRBJ1-4; 10 bases agree with TRBD1. V lost 5 bases to trimming and J lost 8 bases; unmatched junction nucleotides: 5. The CDR3 has 14 residues. Germline V gene data show CDR1 as LNHNV and CDR2 as YYDKDF (reference sequence).

The chain has TRBV4-1 and TRBJ2-5; 7 bases map to TRBD2. The assigned J gene may be wrong: the sequence end matches TRBJ2-1 better. Germline V CDR1 and CDR2: MGHRA, YSYEKL. This CDR3 region has 15 residues. Here the CDR3 DNA reads TGCGCCAGCTCGGGTTTGGGGGGGGACCAAGAGACCCAGTTCTTC. Translating gives CASSGLGGDQETQFF.

This clonotype was counted many times. The chain recombines TRBV12-3 or TRBV12-4 with TRBJ2-7, with D unresolved. This CDR3 is built from 13 residues. V was shortened by 5 bases and J by 0 bases, with 8 bases between the two germline ends. The CDR3 nucleotides read TGTGCCAGCAGTCTATCGAACTCCTACGAGCAGTACTTC. It translates to CASSLSNSYEQYF.

The chain carries TRBV20-1 and TRBJ1-4; possible D gene TRBD1, 5 bases. The CDR3 contains 15 residues. V was trimmed by 5 bases and J by 0 bases, leaving 13 bases between them. Germline values: CDR1 DFQATT, CDR2 SNEGSKA (reference sequence). CDR3 loop: CSADLTAATNEKLFF. The CDR3 region has the DNA TGCAGTGCTGACCTGACAGCTGCAACTAATGAAAAACTGTTTTTT.

J is TRBJ2-7 and V is TRBV5-1; no firm D call. Germline assignment: CDR1 SGHRS and CDR2 YFSETQ. Trimming removed 3 bases from V and 7 bases from J, with 14 bases in between. The CDR3 covers 13 residues. The CDR3 DNA reads TGCGCCAGCAGCTCGGCCAGCCATCGGGAGCAGTACTTC. It is translated as CASSSASHREQYF.

This clonotype has just a few counts. CDR3 amino acids: CASSFGGTHFYNEQFF. In DNA form, the CDR3 reads TGCGCCAGCAGCTTCGGGGGGACTCATTTTTACAATGAGCAGTTCTTC. The V gene is TRBV5-1, the J gene TRBJ2-1, with 7 bases identical to TRBD2. CDR1 SGHRS and CDR2 YFSETQ come from the germline V gene. CDR3 length: 16 residues. V lost 2 bases to trimming and J lost 4 bases; unmatched junction nucleotides: 9.

This clonotype has just a few counts. The V call is TRBV20-1, the J call TRBJ2-1; the match to TRBD2 covers 8 bases. In germline, CDR1 is DFQATT, CDR2 SNEGSKA (reference sequence). J lost 4 bases, V lost 3 bases, and 5 bases had no gene match. The CDR3 covers 14 residues. The CDR3 DNA reads as TGCAGTGCTAGTGGTAGCGGGGATTACAATGAGCAGTTCTTC. It translates to CSASGSGDYNEQFF.

This clonotype was seen ten or more times. The chain joins TRBV9 to TRBJ2-3, with no clear D. Deletions cut 0 bases from V and 3 bases from J, with 5 bases between. Germline V CDR1 and CDR2: SGDLS, YYNGEE. The CDR3 extends over 13 amino acids. The CDR3 loop is CASSVVGTDTQYF. CDR3 sequence (DNA): TGTGCCAGCAGCGTAGTTGGGACAGATACGCAGTATTTT.

Comments on this clonotype: Being one base from a much bigger clone, this may be a read error. V usage is TRBV12-3 or TRBV12-4 and J usage is TRBJ2-5; possible D gene TRBD1, 5 bases. This CDR3 is built from 16 residues. Trimming removed 7 bases at V and 11 bases at J, with 29 bases between. The CDR3 here is CASTTREGESYNEQYF. The CDR3 DNA reads as TGTGCCAGCACTACCCGCGAAGGGGAAAGCTACAATGAGCAGTACTTC.

The gene calls are TRBV14 and TRBJ2-7; D not resolved. Per germline, CDR1 SGHDN and CDR2 FVKESK. This CDR3 is built from 14 residues. The germline V and J ends were trimmed by 0 bases and 7 bases, with 13 bases remaining between them. The CDR3 is CASSQDRPVQEQYF. The CDR3 region has the DNA TGTGCCAGCAGCCAAGATCGCCCGGTCCAGGAGCAGTACTTC.

V usage is TRBV7-2 and J usage is TRBJ1-1; weak D call: TRBD1 (5 bases). V lost 1 base to trimming and J lost 3 bases, with 12 bases between them. The CDR3 loop spans 15 amino acids. Germline assignment: CDR1 SGHTA and CDR2 FQGNSA. CDR3 amino acids: CASSLGGGFDTEAFF. Written as DNA, the CDR3 is TGTGCCAGCAGCTTAGGGGGCGGCTTCGACACTGAAGCTTTCTTT.

Concerning this clonotype: A read error may explain this, as a much larger clone is one base away. The V call is TRBV12-3 or TRBV12-4, the J call TRBJ1-5; possible D gene TRBD1, 6 bases. The CDR3 runs 13 residues. The CDR3 nucleotides are TGTGCCAGCAGTTTATCAGGGGTTCAGCGCCAGCATTTT. This translates into CASSLSGVQRQHF.

V usage is TRBV5-5 and J usage is TRBJ2-3; 10 positions match TRBD1. The CDR3 consists of 12 residues. Germline V gene lookup returns CDR1 SGHKS and CDR2 YYEKEE (reference sequence). With 5 bases clipped from V and 8 bases from J, the junction kept 2 bases outside the gene matches. CDR3 region: CASRRQGATQYF. CDR3 coding DNA: TGTGCCAGCAGGCGACAGGGGGCTACGCAGTATTTT.

This clonotype appeared a few times. The chain employs TRBV15 and TRBJ1-4; 8 nucleotides align to TRBD1. Trimming at V came to 0 bases and at J to 1 base, leaving 7 bases not matched to a gene. The germline V gene has CDR1 LNHNV and CDR2 YYDKDF (reference sequence). The CDR3 spans 18 residues. CDR3 sequence: CATSRDGGRGLTNEKLFF. As DNA, the CDR3 is TGTGCCACCAGCAGAGATGGGGGCAGGGGGCTAACTAATGAAAAACTGTTTTTT.

At least ten counts were recorded for this clonotype. The chain recombines TRBV14 with TRBJ2-3; D remains unclear. Deletions cut 2 bases from V and 4 bases from J, with 19 bases between. The germline CDR1 and CDR2 sequences are SGHDN and FVKESK. CDR3 length: 17 residues. CDR3 sequence (DNA): TGTGCCAGCAGCCAAATTCGCCTCGGTTCCGCACCAGATACGCAGTATTTT. Protein sequence: CASSQIRLGSAPDTQYF.

There are a few counts of this clonotype. V and J are TRBV12-3 or TRBV12-4 and TRBJ1-2, with D unclear. This CDR3 has 14 amino acids. V gave up 6 bases and J gave up 4 bases, with 15 bases separating them. CDR3 sequence reads: CASSPDGLSYGYTF. In DNA form, the CDR3 reads TGTGCCAGCAGCCCCGATGGGCTAAGCTATGGCTACACCTTC.

In this sample, this clonotype turned up a few times. CDR3 bases: TGTGCCAGCAGTCGGACCCATGGCTACACCTTC. Its translation is CASSRTHGYTF. This chain joins TRBV12-3 or TRBV12-4 and TRBJ1-2; D is ambiguous. The germline V and J ends were trimmed by 5 bases and 6 bases, with 7 bases remaining between them. This CDR3 region has 11 residues.

The CDR3 sequence: CASSLNALSSYNEQYF. The DNA of the CDR3 is TGTGCCAGCAGCTTAAACGCGCTTAGCTCCTACAATGAGCAGTACTTC. J is TRBJ2-1 and V is TRBV7-3; D call uncertain. The end of the DNA aligns better with TRBJ2-7, so the J call may be wrong. Germline-derived CDR1 and CDR2 are SGHTA and FQGTGA. The CDR3 covers 16 residues.

The chain recombines TRBV2 with TRBJ1-2; D is undetermined. The V and J ends lost 3 bases and 4 bases respectively, with 12 bases between them. CDR3 length: 14 amino acids. In germline, CDR1 is SNHLY, CDR2 FYNNEI. CDR3 loop: CASSEWAGIYGYTF. CDR3 nucleotides: TGTGCCAGCAGTGAGTGGGCAGGCATCTATGGCTACACCTTC.

This clonotype was seen a few times. The CDR3 nucleotides read TGTGCCAGCAGCGTAGACCGGGGACCCACCAATGAGCAGTTCTTC. Its translation: CASSVDRGPTNEQFF. This chain connects TRBV9 to TRBJ2-1, with D perhaps being TRBD1 or TRBD2 (5 bases each). This CDR3 contains 15 residues. CDR1 and CDR2 (germline): SGDLS, YYNGEE. The ends were cut back, 0 bases at V and 6 bases at J, with 13 bases in the middle.